The 30 T cell receptor beta chains listed next were all sequenced from one sample in a study of blood T cell repertoires in COVID-19 (TCRdb year 2020). Preparation of the library involved the immunoSEQ multiplex PCR assay. TCRdb carries this immuneACCESS record with in-frame sequences only. Its versions omit some clonotypes, under half of them owing to an unresolved V gene in the studies checked, with the rest unexplained. The sample contains roughly 110,000 clones, more than 80% of them found a single time. The ten largest account for 14% of the sample. Sequencing was done on a sample of peripheral blood. These receptors came from a woman aged 60-75 years with acute or convalescent COVID-19.

The gene calls are TRBV5-1 and TRBJ2-3; D is unresolved. Germline V gene lookup returns CDR1 SGHRS and CDR2 YFSETQ. The germline V and J ends were trimmed by 5 bases and 3 bases, with 4 bases remaining between them. There are 11 residues in the CDR3. The CDR3: CASSKTDTQYF. In nucleotides, the CDR3 is TGCGCCAGCAGTAAAACAGATACGCAGTATTTT.

The CDR3 loop reads CASSPGTAQETQYF. CDR3 in DNA: TGTGCCAGCAGCCCGGGGACAGCCCAAGAGACCCAGTACTTC. The rearrangement joins TRBV2 to TRBJ2-5, with 7 bases that match TRBD1. The trim removed 6 bases at V and 1 base at J, leaving 5 bases unmatched. Germline assignment: CDR1 SNHLY and CDR2 FYNNEI. This CDR3 is built from 14 residues.

The CDR3, as DNA: TGTGCCAGCAGCACCTCCGGACAGGGGGCAGGAGGGGAGCTGTTTTTT. Translation gives CASSTSGQGAGGELFF. The chain has TRBV11-3 and TRBJ2-2; TRBD1 matches at 11 bases. Trimming took 5 bases from V and 8 from J; bases not matched to a gene: 10. The CDR3 extends over 16 amino acids. Germline values: CDR1 SGHNT, CDR2 YENEEA. Drawing the rest from reference TRBV11-3 and TRBJ2-2, the complete variable domain is EAGVVQSPRYKIIEKKQPVAFWCNPISGHNTLYWYLQNLGQGPELLIRYENEEAVDDSQLPKDRFSAERLKGVDSTLKIQPAELGDSAVYLCASSTSGQGAGGELFFGEGSRLTVL.

The V call is TRBV2, the J call TRBJ1-2; 8 bases fit TRBD1. The CDR3 has 14 residues. Germline values: CDR1 SNHLY, CDR2 FYNNEI. The J segment lost 6 bases and the V segment lost 2 bases, leaving 5 bases of the junction unmatched. The CDR3 DNA reads as TGTGCCAGCAGTGAACTGACAGGGGAGGATGGCTACACCTTC. Protein product: CASSELTGEDGYTF.

The chain carries TRBV5-1 and TRBJ2-1; 8 bases are shared with TRBD2. Germline CDR1 reads SGHRS; CDR2 reads YFSETQ. V lost 4 bases and J lost 0; bases outside the gene matches: 6. This CDR3 contains 16 residues. CDR3: CASSIGSGVSYNEQFF. CDR3 coding DNA: TGCGCCAGCAGCATCGGTAGCGGGGTCTCCTACAATGAGCAGTTCTTC.

This rearrangement joins TRBV28 to TRBJ1-2; no firm D call. The CDR3 is 13 amino acids. V lost 3 bases to trimming and J lost 4 bases, with 9 bases between them. In germline, CDR1 is MDHEN, CDR2 SYDVKM. The CDR3 nucleotides read TGTGCCAGCAGTTTGGGCCCCCGCTATGGCTACACCTTC. Protein: CASSLGPRYGYTF.

This clone was observed a few times. The chain couples TRBV19 to TRBJ2-7, with 10 nucleotides matching TRBD1. Trimming cost V 6 bases and J 3 bases; bases outside gene matches: 14. Germline CDR1 and CDR2: LNHDA and SQIVND (reference sequence). The CDR3 spans 17 residues. CDR3 amino acids: CASSPETLGQGFYEQYF. For the CDR3, the DNA is TGTGCCAGTAGCCCTGAGACCCTGGGACAGGGGTTCTACGAGCAGTACTTC.

J is TRBJ2-1 and V is TRBV30; 11 bases are a match to TRBD2. This CDR3 has 14 amino acids. V was pared by 2 bases and J by 9 bases, with 6 bases of the junction left unmatched. Germline loops: CDR1 GTSNPN, CDR2 SVGIG (reference sequence). The CDR3 DNA is TGTGCCTGGAGTATAGCGGGAGGGCCGAGTGAGCAGTTCTTC. Amino acid sequence: CAWSIAGGPSEQFF.

The rearrangement links TRBV10-3 to TRBJ2-3; 11 bases fit TRBD2. Germline lookup yields CDR1 ENHRY and CDR2 SYGVKD. The V gene end was trimmed by 3 bases and the J gene end by 0 bases; junction bases not matched to a gene: 11. This CDR3 has 19 amino acids. The DNA of the CDR3 is TGTGCCATCAGTGATCCACGGCTAGCGGGGGGTGCTAGCACAGATACGCAGTATTTT. Protein: CAISDPRLAGGASTDTQYF.

The V and J genes are TRBV27 and TRBJ2-3; TRBD2 aligns across 12 bases. CDR1 MNHEY and CDR2 SMNVEV come from the germline V gene (reference sequence). Trimming cost V 2 bases and J 4 bases; bases outside gene matches: 4. The CDR3 covers 16 residues. This CDR3 reads CASSLGGLAGSDTQYF. The DNA for the CDR3 is TGTGCCAGCAGTTTAGGAGGACTAGCGGGATCAGATACGCAGTATTTT.

The CDR3 is CASSLEGGWNIQYF. CDR3 nucleotide sequence: TGTGCCAGCAGCTTAGAGGGAGGGTGGAACATTCAGTACTTC. V is TRBV7-2 and J is TRBJ2-4; TRBD2 matches 7 bases. V lost 1 base and J lost 7; bases outside the gene matches: 4. This CDR3 is 14 amino acids long. CDR1 and CDR2 (germline): SGHTA, FQGNSA.

The V gene is TRBV25-1, the J gene TRBJ2-1; TRBD2 might be the D (7 bases). The V gene's germline CDR1 is MGHDK and CDR2 SYGVNS. V was clipped by 5 bases and J by 15 bases, with 14 bases between them. The CDR3 is made up of 11 amino acids. The CDR3 DNA follows: TGTGCCAGCAGTTCGGTGGGGGGGCCGTTCTTC. Protein: CASSSVGGPFF.

This rearrangement joins TRBV21-1 to TRBJ1-4; TRBD1, the table's D call, lacks a check against the DNA. TRBV21-1 is assigned pseudogene status. The CDR3 extends over 13 amino acids. The CDR3 coding sequence is TGTGCCAGCATCCCGACAGGATCTGAAAAACTGTTTTTT. This sequence encodes CASIPTGSEKLFF.

The J gene is TRBJ2-1, the V gene TRBV7-6, with TRBD1 matching 11 bases. CDR3 length: 15 residues. Looked up from germline, CDR1 is SGHVS and CDR2 is FNYEAQ. Trimming removed 3 bases from V and 4 bases from J; junction bases left unmatched: 2. CDR3 DNA: TGTGCCAGCAGCTTCGGACAGGGGGCTTACAATGAGCAGTTCTTC. This sequence encodes CASSFGQGAYNEQFF.

The chain couples TRBV18 to TRBJ1-5; D unresolved. V lost 6 bases and J lost 5, with 14 bases in between. CDR1 and CDR2 from the germline V gene are KGHSH and LQKENI. The CDR3 runs 14 residues. The CDR3 region is CASSLGVGDQPQHF. CDR3 bases: TGTGCCAGCTCCTTGGGAGTGGGAGATCAGCCCCAGCATTTT.

Here the CDR3 reads CASSSQGTSGSSYNEQFF. DNA of the CDR3: TGTGCCAGTAGCTCTCAGGGGACTAGCGGGAGCTCCTACAATGAGCAGTTCTTC. The genes are TRBV19 and TRBJ2-1; 14 nucleotides match TRBD2. CDR1 is LNHDA, CDR2 SQIVND, per germline (reference sequence). V was pared by 6 bases and J by 0 bases, with 7 bases of the junction left unmatched. The CDR3 runs 18 residues.

The chain links TRBV7-2 to TRBJ2-1; 9 nucleotides align to TRBD2. The CDR3 contains 17 residues. The J segment lost 3 bases and the V segment lost 7 bases, leaving 13 bases of the junction unmatched. Germline CDR1 and CDR2: SGHTA and FQGNSA. The CDR3 reads CASNFGGGAVVYNEQFF. DNA for the CDR3: TGTGCCAGCAATTTTGGCGGGGGGGCCGTTGTCTACAATGAGCAGTTCTTC.

V is TRBV6-1 and J is TRBJ1-2, with D perhaps TRBD1 (5 bases). CDR3 length equals 19 residues. CDR1 is MNHNS, CDR2 SASEGT, per germline. V was trimmed by 2 bases and J by 4 bases, leaving 26 bases between them. This CDR3 is CASSETVRQRFNEVYGYTF. The CDR3 DNA sequence: TGTGCCAGCAGTGAAACGGTTAGACAGAGATTTAATGAGGTCTATGGCTACACCTTC.

The chain combines TRBV5-1 with TRBJ1-4; no clear D gene. V was clipped by 0 bases and J by 6 bases, with 12 bases between them. Germline V gives CDR1 SGHRS, CDR2 YFSETQ. This CDR3 spans 15 amino acids. The CDR3 nucleotides are TGCGCCAGCAGCTTGGATGTTGCACAGCATGAAAAACTGTTTTTT. Translating gives CASSLDVAQHEKLFF. Looking up the rest from reference TRBV5-1 and TRBJ1-4 gives the full variable domain: KAGVTQTPRYLIKTRGQQVTLSCSPISGHRSVSWYQQTPGQGLQFLFEYFSETQRNKGNFPGRFSGRQFSNSRSEMNVSTLELGDSALYLCASSLDVAQHEKLFFGSGTQLSVL.

V is TRBV7-2 and J is TRBJ1-1; tentative D call: TRBD1 (5 bases). The CDR3 is made up of 17 amino acids. CDR1 and CDR2 (germline): SGHTA, FQGNSA. V was clipped by 0 bases and J by 3 bases, with 17 bases between them. CDR3 protein: CASSLAYSPVGDTEAFF. CDR3 sequence (DNA): TGTGCCAGCAGCTTAGCCTACAGTCCAGTAGGGGACACTGAAGCTTTCTTT.

V gene TRBV5-5 combines with J gene TRBJ2-1; tentative D call: TRBD2 (5 bases). Per germline, CDR1 SGHKS and CDR2 YYEKEE (reference sequence). The CDR3 is 16 residues long. Deletions cut 0 bases from V and 8 bases from J, with 18 bases between. This chain's CDR3 is CASSLVSGSTEDEQFF. The CDR3 DNA follows: TGTGCCAGCAGCTTGGTATCGGGGTCTACCGAGGATGAGCAGTTCTTC.

This chain joins TRBV19 and TRBJ1-4; 10 nucleotides agree with TRBD1. Germline CDR1 reads LNHDA; CDR2 reads SQIVND (reference sequence). The CDR3 has 16 residues. The J segment lost 8 bases and the V segment lost 5 bases, leaving 11 bases of the junction unmatched. The CDR3 region has the DNA TGTGCCAGTAGTGCCGACCGGACAGGGGGTGGCGAAAAACTGTTTTTT. Translating it yields CASSADRTGGGEKLFF.

The V call is TRBV5-1, the J call TRBJ1-4; 9 positions match TRBD1. After removal of 4 bases from V and 4 bases from J, the junction contained 8 bases not matched to a gene. Germline assignment: CDR1 SGHRS and CDR2 YFSETQ. The CDR3 covers 16 residues. CDR3 region: CASSPAPGQGNEKLFF. CDR3 nucleotides: TGCGCCAGCAGCCCCGCTCCGGGACAGGGTAATGAAAAACTGTTTTTT. Supplemented by reference TRBV5-1 and TRBJ1-4, the full variable domain reads KAGVTQTPRYLIKTRGQQVTLSCSPISGHRSVSWYQQTPGQGLQFLFEYFSETQRNKGNFPGRFSGRQFSNSRSEMNVSTLELGDSALYLCASSPAPGQGNEKLFFGSGTQLSVL.

This clone was picked up one time. As DNA, the CDR3 is TGTGCCAGCAGCCTCAGACAGCTAGAGACCCAGTACTTC. Translated: CASSLRQLETQYF. The chain carries TRBV7-6 and TRBJ2-5, with D perhaps matching TRBD1 (5 bases). The CDR3 runs to 13 residues. V was clipped by 5 bases and J by 4 bases, with 11 bases between them. CDR1 is SGHVS and CDR2 is FNYEAQ in the germline V gene.

A few counts support this clone. The rearrangement uses TRBV2 and TRBJ1-1; D is perhaps TRBD1 (5 bases). V was shortened by 3 bases and J by 3 bases, with 14 bases between the two germline ends. This CDR3 spans 15 amino acids. Germline V lookup: CDR1 SNHLY, CDR2 FYNNEI. The CDR3 DNA sequence: TGTGCCAGCAGTGATGATCAGGGTGAATACACTGAAGCTTTCTTT. Its translation is CASSDDQGEYTEAFF.

J is TRBJ2-1 and V is TRBV19, with TRBD2 matching over 11 bases. Germline CDR1 reads LNHDA; CDR2 reads SQIVND (reference sequence). The V gene end was trimmed by 6 bases and the J gene end by 1 base; junction bases not matched to a gene: 5. This CDR3 is 16 amino acids long. The CDR3 DNA reads as TGTGCCAGTAGGGAGACTAGCGGGGTGTCCTACAATGAGCAGTTCTTC. It translates to CASRETSGVSYNEQFF.

This chain uses TRBV12-5 with TRBJ2-3; D is uncertain. The germline V gene encodes CDR1 LGHNT and CDR2 FRNRAP. This CDR3 is built from 16 residues. The V end was cut by 4 bases, the J end by 0 bases, with 14 bases between. The CDR3 DNA sequence: TGTGCTAGTGGTTCGCGACTGGCCTCTAGCACAGATACGCAGTATTTT. Encoded protein: CASGSRLASSTDTQYF.

The rearrangement links TRBV6-5 to TRBJ1-2, with 11 bases fitting TRBD1. CDR3 length: 14 amino acids. CDR1 and CDR2 (germline): MNHEY, SVGAGI. The V and J ends lost 5 bases and 4 bases, in that order; junction bases with no gene match: 3. CDR3 DNA: TGTGCCAGCAGTCGGACAGGGGGCAGCTATGGCTACACCTTC. It translates to CASSRTGGSYGYTF.

V usage is TRBV7-6 and J usage is TRBJ1-3, with 10 nucleotides matching TRBD1. Trimming at V came to 1 base and at J to 2 bases, leaving 14 bases not matched to a gene. CDR1 SGHVS and CDR2 FNYEAQ come from the germline V gene. The CDR3 is 20 amino acids. CDR3 DNA: TGTGCCAGCAGCTTAGAAGGACAGGGGGGGACCTGGCTGGCTGGAAACACCATATATTTT. It codes for CASSLEGQGGTWLAGNTIYF.

The genes are TRBV18 and TRBJ1-2; a weak D match, TRBD1 (5 bases). CDR1 is KGHSH and CDR2 is LQKENI in the germline V gene. The CDR3 has 16 amino acids. Between the trimmed V and J ends, which lost 3 bases and 4 bases, there was a span of 18 bases. As DNA, the CDR3 is TGTGCCAGCTCACCGTTACCCGGGACTGAGGGCTATGGCTACACCTTC. The encoded protein is CASSPLPGTEGYGYTF. Full variable domain (outside the CDR3, taken from reference TRBV18 and TRBJ1-2): NAGVMQNPRHLVRRRGQEARLRCSPMKGHSHVYWYRQLPEEGLKFMVYLQKENIIDESGMPKERFSAEFPKEGPSILRIQQVVRGDSAAYFCASSPLPGTEGYGYTFGSGTRLTVV.